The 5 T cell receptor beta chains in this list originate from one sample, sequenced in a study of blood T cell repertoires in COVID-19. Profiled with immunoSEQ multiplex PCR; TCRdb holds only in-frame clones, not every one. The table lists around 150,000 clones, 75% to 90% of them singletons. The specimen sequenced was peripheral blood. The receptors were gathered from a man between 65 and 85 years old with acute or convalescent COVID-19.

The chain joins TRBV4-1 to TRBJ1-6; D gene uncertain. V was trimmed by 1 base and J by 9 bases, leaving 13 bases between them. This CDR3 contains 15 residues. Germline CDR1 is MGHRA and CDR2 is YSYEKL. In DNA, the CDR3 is TGCGCCAGCAGCCAAGTGAGGGCTTTCGGTTCACCCCTCCACTTT. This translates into CASSQVRAFGSPLHF.

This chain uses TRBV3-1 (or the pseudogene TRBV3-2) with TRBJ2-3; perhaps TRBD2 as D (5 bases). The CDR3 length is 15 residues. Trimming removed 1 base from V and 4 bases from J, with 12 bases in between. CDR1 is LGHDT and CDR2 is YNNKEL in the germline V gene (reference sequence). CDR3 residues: CASSQAGLAPDTQYF. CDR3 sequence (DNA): TGTGCCAGCAGCCAAGCGGGGTTAGCCCCAGATACGCAGTATTTT.

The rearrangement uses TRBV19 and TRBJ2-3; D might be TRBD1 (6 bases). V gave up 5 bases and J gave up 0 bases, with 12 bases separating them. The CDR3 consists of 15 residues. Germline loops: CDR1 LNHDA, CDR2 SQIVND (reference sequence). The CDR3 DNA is TGTGCCAGTAGTCCGCAGGGGCTGAGCACAGATACGCAGTATTTT. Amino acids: CASSPQGLSTDTQYF.

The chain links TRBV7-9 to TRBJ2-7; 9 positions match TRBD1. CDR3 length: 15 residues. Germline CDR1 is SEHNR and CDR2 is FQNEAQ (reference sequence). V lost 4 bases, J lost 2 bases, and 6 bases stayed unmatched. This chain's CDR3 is CASSSRTGDTYEQYF. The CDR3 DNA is TGTGCCAGCAGCTCCCGGACAGGGGATACCTACGAGCAGTACTTC.

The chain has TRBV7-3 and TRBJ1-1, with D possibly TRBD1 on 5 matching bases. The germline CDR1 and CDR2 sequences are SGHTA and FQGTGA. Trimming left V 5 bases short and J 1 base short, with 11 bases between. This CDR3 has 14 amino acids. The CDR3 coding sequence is TGTGCCAGCAGCGAGCAGGGTGGGAACACTGAAGCTTTCTTT. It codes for CASSEQGGNTEAFF.